This T cell receptor beta chain was identified during a study of blood T cell repertoires in COVID-19. The germline gives CDR1 SGHTA, CDR2 FQGTGA. V gave up 2 bases and J gave up 0 bases, with 6 bases separating them. The CDR3 totals 14 residues. Measured with immunoSEQ multiplex PCR; TCRdb has only the in-frame clones, and not every one. The data contain 190,000 or so clones, 70% to 90% of them seen just once; the ten biggest clones take up roughly 2.6%. Material for sequencing was peripheral blood. The TCR comes from a middle-aged man with active or convalescent COVID-19. This chain uses TRBV7-3 with TRBJ2-3; D is perhaps TRBD1 (5 bases). The CDR3 DNA is TGTGCCAGCAGCTTATCAGGGAGCACAGATACGCAGTATTTT. Translation: CASSLSGSTDTQYF. The full variable domain, in which reference TRBV7-3 and TRBJ2-3 provide the parts outside the CDR3, is GAGVSQTPSNKVTEKGKYVELRCDPISGHTALYWYRQSLGQGPEFLIYFQGTGAADDSGLPNDRFFAVRPEGSVSTLKIQRTERGDSAVYLCASSLSGSTDTQYFGPGTRLTVL.